Below, one T cell receptor beta chain is given with its context. The data derive from a study of blood T cell repertoires in COVID-19. Background on the study: Specimens from acute and convalescent COVID-19 originated in the United States, Italy and Spain. Sample material is recorded as cDNA or gDNA derived from T cells, B-cell-depleted T cells, or PBMCs.

Authors' analysis steps: Reference gene primer amplification gave estimated nucleated cell counts. Sequencing was performed with immunoSEQ multiplex PCR; in TCRdb, only in-frame clones are kept and a portion is missing. For V, J and clone size, that table is used; D and trimming come from the DNA. The sample yields over 65,000 clones, 80% to 95% seen once. The length of the CDR3 is 12 residues. CDR1 and CDR2 from the germline V gene are LGHDT and YNNKEL (reference sequence). Trimming shortened V by 1 base and J by 7 bases, and 5 bases separated the two germline ends. This clonotype originated in an elderly woman with acute or convalescent COVID-19. V usage is TRBV3-1 (or the pseudogene TRBV3-2) and J usage is TRBJ1-5, with unresolved D. Specimen: peripheral blood. This chain's CDR3 is CASSQGAQPQHF. CDR3 nucleotides: TGTGCCAGCAGCCAAGGGGCGCAGCCCCAGCATTTT.